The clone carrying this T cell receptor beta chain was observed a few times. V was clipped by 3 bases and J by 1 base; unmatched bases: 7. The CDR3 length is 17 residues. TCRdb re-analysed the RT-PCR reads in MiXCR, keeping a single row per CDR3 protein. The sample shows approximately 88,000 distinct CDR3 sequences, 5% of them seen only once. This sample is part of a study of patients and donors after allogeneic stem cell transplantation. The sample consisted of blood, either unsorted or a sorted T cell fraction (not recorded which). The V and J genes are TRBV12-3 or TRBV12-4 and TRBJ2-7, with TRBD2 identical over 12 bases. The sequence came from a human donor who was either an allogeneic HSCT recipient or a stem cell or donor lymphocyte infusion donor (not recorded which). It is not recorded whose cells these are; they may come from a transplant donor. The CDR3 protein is CASSFRTSGAPSYEQYF. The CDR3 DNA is TGTGCCAGCAGTTTCCGGACTAGCGGGGCACCATCCTACGAGCAGTACTTC.